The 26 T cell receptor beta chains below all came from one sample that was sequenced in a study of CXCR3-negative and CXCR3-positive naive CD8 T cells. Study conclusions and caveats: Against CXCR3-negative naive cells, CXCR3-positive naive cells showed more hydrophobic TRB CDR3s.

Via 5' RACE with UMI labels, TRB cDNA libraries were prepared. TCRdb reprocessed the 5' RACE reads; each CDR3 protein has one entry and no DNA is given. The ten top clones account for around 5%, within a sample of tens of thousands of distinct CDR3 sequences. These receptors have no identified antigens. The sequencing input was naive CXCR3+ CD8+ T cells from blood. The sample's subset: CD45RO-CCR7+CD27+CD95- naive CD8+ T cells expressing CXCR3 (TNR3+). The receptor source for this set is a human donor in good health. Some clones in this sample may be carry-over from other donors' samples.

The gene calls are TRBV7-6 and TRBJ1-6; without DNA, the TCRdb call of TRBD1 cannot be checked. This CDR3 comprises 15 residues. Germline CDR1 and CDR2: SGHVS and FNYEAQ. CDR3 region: CASSTSGGADSPLHF. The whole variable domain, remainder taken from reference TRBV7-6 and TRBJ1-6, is GAGVSQSPRYKVTKRGQDVALRCDPISGHVSLYWYRQALGQGPEFLTYFNYEAQQDKSGLPNDRFSAERPEGSISTLTIQRTEQRDSAMYRCASSTSGGADSPLHFGNGTRLTVT.

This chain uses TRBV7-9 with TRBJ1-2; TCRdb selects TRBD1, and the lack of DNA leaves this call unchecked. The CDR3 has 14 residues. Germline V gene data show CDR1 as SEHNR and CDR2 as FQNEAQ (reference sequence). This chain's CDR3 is CASSKTPSSYGYTF.

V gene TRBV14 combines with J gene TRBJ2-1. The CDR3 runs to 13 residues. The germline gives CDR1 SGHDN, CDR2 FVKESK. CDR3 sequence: CASSQELGNEQFF.

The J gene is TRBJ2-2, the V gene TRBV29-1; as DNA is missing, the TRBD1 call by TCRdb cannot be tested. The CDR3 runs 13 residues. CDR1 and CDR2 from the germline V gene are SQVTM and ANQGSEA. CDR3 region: CSVVEGYTGELFF.

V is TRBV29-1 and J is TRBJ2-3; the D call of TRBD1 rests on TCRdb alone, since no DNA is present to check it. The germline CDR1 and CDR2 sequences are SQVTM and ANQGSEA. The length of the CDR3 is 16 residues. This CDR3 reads CSVEDGGQGVTDTQYF.

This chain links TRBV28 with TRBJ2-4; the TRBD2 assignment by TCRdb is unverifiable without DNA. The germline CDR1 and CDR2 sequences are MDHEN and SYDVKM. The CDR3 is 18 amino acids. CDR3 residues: CASSINPSLTVAKNIQYF. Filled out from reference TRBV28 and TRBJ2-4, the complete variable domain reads DVKVTQSSRYLVKRTGEKVFLECVQDMDHENMFWYRQDPGLGLRLIYFSYDVKMKEKGDIPEGYSVSREKKERFSLILESASTNQTSMYLCASSINPSLTVAKNIQYFGAGTRLSVL.

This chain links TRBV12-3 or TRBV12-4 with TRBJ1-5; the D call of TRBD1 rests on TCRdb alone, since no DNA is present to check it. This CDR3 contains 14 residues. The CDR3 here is CASAEGRSNQPQHF.

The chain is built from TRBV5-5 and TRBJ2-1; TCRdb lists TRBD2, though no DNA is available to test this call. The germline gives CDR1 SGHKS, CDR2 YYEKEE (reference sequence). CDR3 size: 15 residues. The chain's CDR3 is CASSPSPRGGNEQFF.

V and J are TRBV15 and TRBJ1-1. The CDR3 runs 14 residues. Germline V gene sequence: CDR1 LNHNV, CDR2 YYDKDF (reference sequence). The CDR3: CATSSTAMNTEAFF.

The CDR3 protein is CASTSLAGGETQYF. The chain is built from TRBV5-5 and TRBJ2-5; without DNA, the TCRdb call of TRBD2 cannot be checked. In germline, CDR1 is SGHKS, CDR2 YYEKEE (reference sequence). The length of the CDR3 is 14 residues. Full variable domain (remainder filled in from reference TRBV5-5 and TRBJ2-5): DAGVTQSPTHLIKTRGQQVTLRCSPISGHKSVSWYQQVLGQGPQFIFQYYEKEERGRGNFPDRFSARQFPNYSSELNVNALLLGDSALYLCASTSLAGGETQYFGPGTRLLVL.

The CDR3: CASSGGTSGGAAGELFF. The J gene is TRBJ2-2, the V gene TRBV12-3 or TRBV12-4; TCRdb's D call of TRBD2 is untestable without DNA. The CDR3 has 17 residues.

CDR3 region: CASTLRTENTGELFF. The gene calls are TRBV11-3 and TRBJ2-2. Germline V gene sequence: CDR1 SGHNT, CDR2 YENEEA. This CDR3 spans 15 amino acids.

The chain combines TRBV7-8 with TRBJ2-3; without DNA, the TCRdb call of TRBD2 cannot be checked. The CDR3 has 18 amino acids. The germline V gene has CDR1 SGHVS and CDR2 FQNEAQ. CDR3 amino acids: CASSSTSTMLDITDTQYF.

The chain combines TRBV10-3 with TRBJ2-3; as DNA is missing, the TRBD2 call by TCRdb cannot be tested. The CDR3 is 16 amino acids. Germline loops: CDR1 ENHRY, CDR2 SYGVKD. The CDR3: CAISEASGGTTDTQYF.

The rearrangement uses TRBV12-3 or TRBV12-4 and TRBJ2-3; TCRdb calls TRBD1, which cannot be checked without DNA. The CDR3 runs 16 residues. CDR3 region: CASSLAGGLGTDTQYF.

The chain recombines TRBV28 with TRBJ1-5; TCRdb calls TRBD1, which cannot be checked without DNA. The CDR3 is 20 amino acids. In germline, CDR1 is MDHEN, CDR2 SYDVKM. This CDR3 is CASSWGIPSTGGYSNQPQHF.

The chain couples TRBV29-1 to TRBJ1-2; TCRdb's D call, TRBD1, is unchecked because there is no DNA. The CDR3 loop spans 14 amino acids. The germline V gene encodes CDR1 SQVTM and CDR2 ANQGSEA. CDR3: CSVETGTANYGYTF.

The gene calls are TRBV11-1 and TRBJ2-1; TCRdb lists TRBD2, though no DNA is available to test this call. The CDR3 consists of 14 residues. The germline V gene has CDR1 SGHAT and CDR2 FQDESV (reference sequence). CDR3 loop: CASRPLAGHNEQFF.

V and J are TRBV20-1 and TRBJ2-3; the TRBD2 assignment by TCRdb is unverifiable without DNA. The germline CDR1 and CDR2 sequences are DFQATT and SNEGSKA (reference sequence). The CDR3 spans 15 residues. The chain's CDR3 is CSASSASFGTDTQYF.

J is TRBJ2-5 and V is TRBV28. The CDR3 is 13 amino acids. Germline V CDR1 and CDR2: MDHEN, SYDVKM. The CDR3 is CASNKEVQETQYF.

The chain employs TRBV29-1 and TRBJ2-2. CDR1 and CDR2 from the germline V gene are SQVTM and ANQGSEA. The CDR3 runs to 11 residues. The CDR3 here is CSVVNTGELFF.

CDR3 residues: CSVEGGDVPYEQYF. The chain links TRBV29-1 to TRBJ2-7; TCRdb's assignment of TRBD1 cannot be checked, as there is no DNA. CDR1 and CDR2 from the germline V gene are SQVTM and ANQGSEA. The CDR3 extends over 14 amino acids.

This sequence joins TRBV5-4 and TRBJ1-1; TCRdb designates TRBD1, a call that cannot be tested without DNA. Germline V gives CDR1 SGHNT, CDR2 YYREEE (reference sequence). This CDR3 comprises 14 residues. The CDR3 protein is CASSYTGANTEAFF.

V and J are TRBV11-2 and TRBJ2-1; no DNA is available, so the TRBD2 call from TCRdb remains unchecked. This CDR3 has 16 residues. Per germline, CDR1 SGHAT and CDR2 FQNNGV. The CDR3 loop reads CASSLAGLARYNEQFF.

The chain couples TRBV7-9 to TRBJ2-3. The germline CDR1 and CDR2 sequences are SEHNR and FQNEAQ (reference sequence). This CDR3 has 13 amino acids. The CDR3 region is CASSLPVKDTQYF.

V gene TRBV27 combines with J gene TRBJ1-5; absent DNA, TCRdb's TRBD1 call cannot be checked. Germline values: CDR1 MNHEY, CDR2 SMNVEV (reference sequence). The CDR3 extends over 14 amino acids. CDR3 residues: CASRIRGGNQPQHF.